These T cell receptor beta chains were read from a single sample in a study of blood T cell repertoires in COVID-19. Measured with immunoSEQ multiplex PCR; TCRdb has only the in-frame clones, and not every one. Among roughly 190,000 clones listed, approximately 85% were seen once. What was sequenced was peripheral blood. Receptors originate from a woman aged 55-70 years with acute or convalescent COVID-19. Each CDR3 is given with its conserved first and last residue. The D gene is left open where the match is weak. Clone size, where shown, is once, few, many, or a class for clones that have expanded.

D gene | clone size | J gene | V gene | CDR3 protein | CDR3 DNA
. | . | TRBJ2-2 | TRBV7-9 | CASTAAAELFF | TGTGCCAGCACAGCGGCGGCAGAGCTGTTTTTT
. | . | TRBJ1-3 | TRBV2 | CASSGSSNTIYF | TGTGCCAGCAGTGGCAGTAGCAACACCATATATTTT
TRBD1 | . | TRBJ1-6 | TRBV2 | CASIRDRNNSPLHF | TGTGCCAGCATACGGGACAGGAATAATTCACCCCTCCACTTT
. | . | TRBJ2-2 | TRBV27 | CASLPGTLSGELFF | TGTGCCAGCCTCCCCGGGACTCTCTCCGGGGAGCTGTTTTTT
TRBD2 | once | TRBJ2-2 | TRBV4-1 | CASSHPGLAGTGELFF | TGCGCCAGCAGCCACCCAGGACTAGCGGGGACCGGGGAGCTGTTTTTT
. | . | TRBJ1-6 | TRBV30 | CAWSSFQRNSPLHF | TGTGCCTGGAGCAGTTTTCAGAGGAATTCACCCCTCCACTTT
. | . | TRBJ1-5 | TRBV28 | CASGLQGTQPQHF | TGTGCCAGCGGACTTCAGGGGACTCAGCCCCAGCATTTT
. | once | TRBJ2-1 | TRBV12-3/TRBV12-4 | CASSFAGVNEQFF | TGTGCCAGCAGTTTCGCAGGGGTCAATGAGCAGTTCTTC
. | . | TRBJ1-5 | TRBV18 | CASSPGEGTGQPQHF | TGTGCCAGCTCACCAGGGGAGGGAACGGGCCAGCCCCAGCATTTT
TRBD2 | . | TRBJ2-1 | TRBV19 | CASSRTSNEQFF | TGTGCCAGTAGCCGGACTAGCAATGAGCAGTTCTTC
TRBD1 | once | TRBJ2-5 | TRBV5-4 | CASSPRDRGGRETQYF | TGTGCCAGCAGCCCCAGGGACAGGGGAGGTAGGGAGACCCAGTACTTC
. | . | TRBJ2-4 | TRBV25-1 | CASSERVLLAKNIQYF | TGTGCCAGCAGTGAACGGGTGTTACTAGCCAAAAACATTCAGTACTTC
. | . | TRBJ2-2 | TRBV6-1 | CASSESLARGTGELFF | TGTGCCAGCAGTGAATCCTTAGCGAGAGGTACCGGGGAGCTGTTTTTT
. | . | TRBJ2-1 | TRBV7-7 | CASSGLDRSNEQFF | TGTGCTAGCAGCGGCCTCGACAGGAGCAATGAGCAGTTCTTC
. | . | TRBJ2-3 | TRBV6-2/TRBV6-3 | CASSTQRSTDTQYF | TGTGCCAGCAGTACGCAGCGGAGCACAGATACGCAGTATTTT
. | . | TRBJ1-6 | TRBV21-1 | CASPGTDSYNSPLHF | TGTGCCAGCCCTGGGACAGATAGTTATAATTCACCCCTCCACTTT
. | . | TRBJ1-2 | TRBV28 | CASSLSVAGVVEGYTF | TGTGCCAGCAGTTTATCTGTTGCAGGGGTGGTAGAAGGCTACACCTTC
. | . | TRBJ1-5 | TRBV18 | CASSPLGQSNQPQHF | TGTGCCAGCTCACCCCTAGGACAGAGCAATCAGCCCCAGCATTTT
. | few | TRBJ1-4 | TRBV5-8 | CASSLDRGSEKLFF | TGTGCCAGCAGCTTGGATAGGGGTAGTGAAAAACTGTTTTTT
TRBD1 | . | TRBJ2-5 | TRBV5-1 | CASSFGGTGGETQYF | TGCGCCAGCAGCTTTGGAGGGACAGGAGGAGAGACCCAGTACTTC
. | . | TRBJ2-1 | TRBV3-1/TRBV3-2 | CASRAQTYNEQFF | TGTGCCAGCAGAGCCCAAACTTACAATGAGCAGTTCTTC
TRBD2 | . | TRBJ2-3 | TRBV7-3 | CASRAGTSADTQYF | TGTGCCAGCAGGGCCGGGACTAGTGCGGATACGCAGTATTTT
TRBD2 | . | TRBJ2-1 | TRBV5-1 | CASRDGGAGLEQFF | TGCGCCAGCAGGGACGGTGGAGCGGGACTCGAGCAGTTCTTC
TRBD1 | . | TRBJ1-1 | TRBV30 | CAWSAGQGAGEAFF | TGTGCCTGGAGTGCGGGACAGGGGGCGGGGGAAGCTTTCTTT
. | . | TRBJ1-4 | TRBV6-5 | CASRTTATNEKLFF | TGTGCCAGCAGGACGACTGCAACTAATGAAAAACTGTTTTTT
. | . | TRBJ1-1 | TRBV28 | CASSLLAQPGTEAFF | TGTGCCAGCAGTTTACTAGCTCAGCCAGGCACTGAAGCTTTCTTT
. | . | TRBJ1-3 | TRBV9 | CASSVASSGNTIYF | TGTGCCAGCAGCGTAGCTAGCTCTGGAAACACCATATATTTT
TRBD1 | . | TRBJ2-2 | TRBV9 | CASSPGRSTGVSRELFF | TGTGCCAGCAGCCCAGGAAGGAGTACAGGGGTTAGCCGGGAGCTGTTTTTT
. | once | TRBJ2-1 | TRBV9 | CASSLGLSADAYNEQFF | TGTGCCAGCAGCCTAGGTTTGTCTGCGGATGCTTACAATGAGCAGTTCTTC
. | . | TRBJ2-1 | TRBV12-3/TRBV12-4 | CASSPDQGHEQFF | TGTGCCAGCAGTCCTGACCAGGGCCATGAGCAGTTCTTC
TRBD1 | . | TRBJ1-5 | TRBV5-4 | CASSLEGAQPQHF | TGTGCCAGCAGCTTGGAGGGGGCTCAGCCCCAGCATTTT
TRBD2 | . | TRBJ2-2 | TRBV2 | CASSRGGAGTGELFF | TGTGCCAGCAGCCGCGGGGGGGCAGGCACCGGGGAGCTGTTTTTT
. | . | TRBJ2-1 | TRBV24-1 | CATSEAGTRRMQFF | TGTGCCACCAGTGAAGCCGGGACTCGCCGTATGCAGTTCTTC
TRBD2 | . | TRBJ2-1 | TRBV2 | CASGLAGGNEQFF | TGTGCCAGCGGACTTGCGGGGGGCAATGAGCAGTTCTTC
. | . | TRBJ1-4 | TRBV2 | CASLLRAGEKLFF | TGTGCCAGCCTGCTCAGGGCGGGAGAAAAACTGTTTTTT
TRBD1 | . | TRBJ1-3 | TRBV9 | CASSVQGEISGNTIYF | TGTGCCAGCAGCGTGCAGGGGGAAATCTCTGGAAACACCATATATTTT
. | . | TRBJ2-6 | TRBV9 | CASSVAVSGANVLTF | TGTGCCAGCAGCGTAGCAGTCTCTGGGGCCAACGTCCTGACTTTC
. | . | TRBJ2-7 | TRBV4-1 | CASSQGQVGTYEQYF | TGCGCCAGCAGCCAAGGACAGGTAGGAACCTACGAGCAGTACTTC
TRBD1 | . | TRBJ1-3 | TRBV28 | CASRPGQGANTIYF | TGTGCCAGCAGGCCGGGACAGGGGGCCAACACCATATATTTT
TRBD2 | . | TRBJ2-1 | TRBV6-2/TRBV6-3 | CASSYSPSGRTISYNEQFF | TGTGCCAGCAGTTACTCCCCTAGCGGGAGGACCATCTCCTACAATGAGCAGTTCTTC
TRBD1 | . | TRBJ2-7 | TRBV3-1/TRBV3-2 | CASSSTGGEQYF | TGTGCCAGCAGCTCCACAGGGGGCGAGCAGTACTTC
. | . | TRBJ1-5 | TRBV28 | CASSTLGGTGTFSNQPQHF | TGTGCCAGCAGTACACTCGGCGGAACAGGGACCTTTAGCAATCAGCCCCAGCATTTT
. | few | TRBJ2-5 | TRBV21-1 | CASSEPYQETQYF | TGTGCCAGCAGCGAGCCGTACCAAGAGACCCAGTACTTC
TRBD1 | . | TRBJ1-1 | TRBV28 | CASSPQQGPASEAFF | TGTGCCAGCAGTCCTCAACAGGGGCCTGCTTCTGAAGCTTTCTTT
TRBD2 | . | TRBJ2-2 | TRBV6-5 | CASSTGTSAGELFF | TGTGCCAGCAGTACCGGGACTAGCGCAGGGGAGCTGTTTTTT
. | . | TRBJ2-3 | TRBV29-1 | CSVSPRTDTQYF | TGCAGCGTTAGCCCCCGCACAGATACGCAGTATTTT
TRBD2 | . | TRBJ2-2 | TRBV7-8 | CASSLGGWSTGELFF | TGTGCCAGCAGCTTGGGAGGGTGGAGCACCGGGGAGCTGTTTTTT
. | once | TRBJ1-2 | TRBV5-1 | CASSLGADGRGYTF | TGCGCCAGCAGCTTGGGGGCCGACGGCCGTGGCTACACCTTC
TRBD2 | . | TRBJ2-3 | TRBV9 | CASKGTSGDTQYF | TGTGCCAGCAAGGGTACTAGCGGAGATACGCAGTATTTT
. | once | TRBJ2-6 | TRBV19 | CASSRATGSGANVLTF | TGTGCCAGTAGTAGGGCCACAGGGTCCGGGGCCAACGTCCTGACTTTC
TRBD1 | . | TRBJ1-5 | TRBV19 | CASSIQGQGSRQPQHF | TGTGCCAGTAGTATCCAGGGACAGGGATCGCGGCAGCCCCAGCATTTT
TRBD2 | . | TRBJ2-7 | TRBV5-1 | CASSLGRERNEQYF | TGCGCCAGCAGCTTGGGGCGGGAGAGAAATGAGCAGTACTTC
TRBD2 | . | TRBJ2-2 | TRBV9 | CASSVDGGTMINSGELFF | TGTGCCAGCAGCGTAGATGGAGGGACTATGATAAATTCGGGGGAGCTGTTTTTT
TRBD1 | . | TRBJ1-2 | TRBV5-8 | CASTPGQIVYGYTF | TGTGCCAGCACCCCGGGACAGATTGTCTATGGCTACACCTTC
. | . | TRBJ1-1 | TRBV18 | CASSAGVAAEAFF | TGTGCCAGCTCAGCAGGGGTTGCGGCTGAAGCTTTCTTT
. | . | TRBJ1-5 | TRBV3-1/TRBV3-2 | CASSLPAGPQHF | TGTGCCAGCAGCCTCCCAGCGGGGCCCCAGCATTTT
TRBD1 | . | TRBJ1-5 | TRBV6-5 | CASSSGTDGNQPQHF | TGTGCCAGCAGCTCCGGGACAGATGGCAATCAGCCCCAGCATTTT
. | . | TRBJ1-2 | TRBV3-1/TRBV3-2 | CASSQVRDYGYTF | TGTGCCAGCAGCCAAGTTAGAGACTATGGCTACACCTTC
. | . | TRBJ1-2 | TRBV7-3 | CASSPGGGPDYGYTF | TGTGCCAGCAGCCCCGGGGGGGGACCTGACTATGGCTACACCTTC
. | . | TRBJ1-2 | TRBV30 | CAWSGGSFGYTF | TGTGCCTGGAGTGGAGGCTCCTTTGGCTACACCTTC